This T cell receptor (beta chain) originates from a study of blood T cells in healthy people across ages. Overall study results and limits: TCR beta diversity, measured per million T cells, fell in a roughly linear way with age.

It was with a sample-barcoded 5' primer and a J-beta primer mix that a second PCR of roughly 7 to 12 cycles was run. Any given sample supplied a minimum of 2.5 million CDR3-containing paired-end reads. TCRdb re-called the 5' RACE reads through MiXCR, storing one row per CDR3 protein. The table records approximately 1,000,000 distinct CDR3 sequences, more than 40% of them present only once. This clonotype was counted a few times. Antigen specificity is unknown. Individuals who donated were healthy Caucasians from Russia aged roughly 6 to 95. This receptor was identified in a woman aged 60 to 75 in good health. Material: blood.

CDR3 loop: CASQERVEQFF. In DNA form, the CDR3 reads TGTGCCAGCCAAGAGCGGGTGGAGCAGTTCTTC. V gene TRBV2 combines with J gene TRBJ2-1; D may be TRBD2 (6 bases). Germline CDR1 and CDR2: SNHLY and FYNNEI. CDR3 length: 11 residues. V gave up 8 bases and J gave up 10 bases, with 12 bases separating them.